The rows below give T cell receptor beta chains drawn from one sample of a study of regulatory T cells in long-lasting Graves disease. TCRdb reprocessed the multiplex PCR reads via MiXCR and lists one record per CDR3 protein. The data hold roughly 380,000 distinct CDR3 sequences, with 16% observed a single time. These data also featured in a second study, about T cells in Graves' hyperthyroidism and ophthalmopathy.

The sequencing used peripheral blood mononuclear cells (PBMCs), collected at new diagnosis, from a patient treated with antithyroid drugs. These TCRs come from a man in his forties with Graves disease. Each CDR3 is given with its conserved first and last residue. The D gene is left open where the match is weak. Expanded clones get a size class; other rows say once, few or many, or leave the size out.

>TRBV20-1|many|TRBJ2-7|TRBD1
CSASWDRNYEQYF
TGCAGTGCTAGCTGGGACAGAAACTACGAGCAGTACTTC
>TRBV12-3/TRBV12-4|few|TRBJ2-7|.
CASSPRRVPSYEQYF
TGTGCCAGCAGTCCGCGCCGGGTACCCTCCTACGAGCAGTACTTC
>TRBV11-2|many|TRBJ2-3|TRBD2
CASSLRLAGGPTDTQYF
TGTGCCAGCAGCTTGAGATTAGCGGGGGGGCCGACAGATACGCAGTATTTT
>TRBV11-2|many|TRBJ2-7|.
CASSPQTDTEQYF
TGTGCCAGCAGCCCTCAAACGGACACCGAGCAGTACTTC
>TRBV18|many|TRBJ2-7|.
CASSPGVYEQYF
TGTGCCAGCTCACCAGGTGTTTACGAGCAGTACTTC
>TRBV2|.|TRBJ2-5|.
CASNVASGEETQYF
TGTGCCAGCAACGTGGCGTCCGGCGAAGAGACCCAGTACTTC
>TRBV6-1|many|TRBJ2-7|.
CASSEYWDSSSYEQYF
TGTGCCAGCAGTGAGTACTGGGACTCTTCCTCCTACGAGCAGTACTTC
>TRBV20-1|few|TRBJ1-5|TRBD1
CSAKTGWGNQPQHF
TGCAGTGCTAAGACAGGGTGGGGCAATCAGCCCCAGCATTTT
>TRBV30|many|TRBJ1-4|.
CAWSVPGEKLFF
TGTGCCTGGAGTGTACCGGGCGAAAAACTGTTTTTT
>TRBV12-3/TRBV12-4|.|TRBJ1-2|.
CASSRTRALTLANYGYTF
TGTGCCAGCAGTCGAACCCGGGCACTAACTTTGGCTAACTATGGCTACACCTTC
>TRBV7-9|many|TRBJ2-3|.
CASSNPPGKSTDTQYF
TGTGCCAGCAGCAACCCCCCCGGCAAAAGCACAGATACGCAGTATTTT
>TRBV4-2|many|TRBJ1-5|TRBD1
CASSPDRDQPQHF
TGTGCCAGCAGTCCGGACAGGGATCAGCCCCAGCATTTT
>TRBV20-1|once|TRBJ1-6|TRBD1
CSARDRTGGSSPLHF
TGCAGTGCTAGAGATCGGACAGGGGGCTCTTCACCCCTCCACTTT
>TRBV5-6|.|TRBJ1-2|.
CASRHRVRGYTF
TGTGCCAGCAGACACAGGGTTCGTGGCTACACCTTC
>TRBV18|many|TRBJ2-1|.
CASSTTQDVEQFF
TGTGCCAGCTCAACCACGCAGGATGTGGAGCAGTTCTTC
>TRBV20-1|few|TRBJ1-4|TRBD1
CSANHPGGSNEKLFF
TGCAGTGCTAATCACCCAGGGGGCTCTAATGAAAAACTGTTTTTT
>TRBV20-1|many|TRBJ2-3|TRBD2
CSAGGEFVASTDTQYF
TGCAGTGCTGGGGGGGAATTCGTTGCTAGCACAGATACGCAGTATTTT
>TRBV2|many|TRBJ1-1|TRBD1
CASSEAPLGQGNSEAFF
TGTGCCAGCAGTGAAGCGCCATTAGGACAGGGGAATTCTGAAGCTTTCTTT
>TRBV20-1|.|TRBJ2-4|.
CSARDPSSKNIQYF
TGCAGTGCTAGAGACCCCAGTTCCAAAAACATTCAGTACTTC
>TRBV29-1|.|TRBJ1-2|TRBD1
CSVDGQGQGSVEGYTF
TGCAGCGTTGATGGGCAGGGACAGGGATCAGTAGAAGGCTACACCTTC
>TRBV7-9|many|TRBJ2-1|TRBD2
CASSPRVAGGRSSYNEQFF
TGTGCCAGCAGCCCTCGGGTAGCGGGGGGCAGAAGCTCCTACAATGAGCAGTTCTTC
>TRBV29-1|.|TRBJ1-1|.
CSVGRKNTEAFF
TGCAGCGTTGGGAGAAAGAACACTGAAGCTTTCTTT
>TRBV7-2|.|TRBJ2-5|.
CASNWVFQETQYF
TGTGCCAGCAACTGGGTCTTCCAAGAGACCCAGTACTTC
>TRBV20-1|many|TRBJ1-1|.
CSGTGPAYNEAFF
TGCAGTGGTACGGGACCCGCGTATAATGAAGCTTTCTTT
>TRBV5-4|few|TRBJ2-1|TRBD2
CASSTASGGYNEQFF
TGTGCCAGCAGCACGGCTAGCGGGGGGTACAATGAGCAGTTCTTC
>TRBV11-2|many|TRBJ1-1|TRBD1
CASSLERGLLNTEAFF
TGTGCCAGCAGCTTAGAGAGGGGGCTATTGAACACTGAAGCTTTCTTT
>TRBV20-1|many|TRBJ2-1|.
CSPQAAPGNEQFF
TGCAGTCCCCAAGCGGCACCCGGCAATGAGCAGTTCTTC
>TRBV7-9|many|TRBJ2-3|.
CASTPADQSTDTQYF
TGTGCCAGCACCCCGGCGGACCAGAGCACAGATACGCAGTATTTT
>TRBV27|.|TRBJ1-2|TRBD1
CASSFSDRAPGYTF
TGTGCCAGCAGTTTCTCTGACAGGGCCCCCGGCTACACCTTC
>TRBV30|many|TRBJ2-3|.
CASEGGTQTQYF
TGTGCCTCCGAGGGGGGCACCCAAACACAGTATTTT
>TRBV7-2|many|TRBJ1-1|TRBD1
CASSFSTGVTEAFF
TGTGCCAGCAGCTTTTCGACAGGGGTAACTGAAGCTTTCTTT
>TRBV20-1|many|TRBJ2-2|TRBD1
CSASSGTGGLLTGELFF
TGCAGTGCTAGCTCCGGGACAGGGGGATTACTCACCGGGGAGCTGTTTTTT
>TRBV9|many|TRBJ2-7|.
CASSVGDGRTRAEQYF
TGTGCCAGCAGCGTAGGAGACGGACGGACTCGGGCCGAGCAGTACTTC
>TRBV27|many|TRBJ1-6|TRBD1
CASRRGQGGSPLHF
TGTGCCAGCCGGCGGGGACAGGGTGGATCACCCCTCCACTTT
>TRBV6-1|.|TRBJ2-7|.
CASSQHIYEQYF
TGTGCCAGCAGTCAGCACATCTACGAGCAGTACTTC
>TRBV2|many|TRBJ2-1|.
CASKGGAVEQFF
TGTGCCAGCAAGGGGGGGGCGGTTGAGCAGTTCTTC
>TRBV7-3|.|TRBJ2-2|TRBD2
CASSLRGTSLAGELFF
TGTGCCAGCAGCTTAAGGGGGACTAGCTTAGCCGGGGAGCTGTTTTTT
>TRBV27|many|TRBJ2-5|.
CASSLPGETQYF
TGTGCCAGCAGTCTCCCAGGGGAGACCCAGTACTTC
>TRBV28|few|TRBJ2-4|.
CASSSTGSRQNIQYF
TGTGCCAGCAGTTCGACAGGATCGCGGCAAAACATTCAGTACTTC
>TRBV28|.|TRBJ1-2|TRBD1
CASSLPIGTGLDGYTF
TGTGCCAGCAGTTTACCCATTGGGACAGGGTTGGATGGCTACACCTTC
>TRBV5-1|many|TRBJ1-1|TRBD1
CASSPDRPQPEAFF
TGCGCCAGCAGCCCGGACAGGCCCCAGCCTGAAGCTTTCTTT
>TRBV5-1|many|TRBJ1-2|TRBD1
CASSPGQGRTFYGYTF
TGCGCCAGCAGCCCTGGACAGGGACGGACTTTCTATGGCTACACCTTC
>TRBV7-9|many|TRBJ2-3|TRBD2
CASIVVRAGKMFSTDTQYF
TGTGCCAGCATAGTTGTAAGAGCGGGGAAGATGTTTAGCACAGATACGCAGTATTTT
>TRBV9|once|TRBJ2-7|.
CASSDAGYEQYF
TGTGCCAGCAGCGACGCAGGATACGAGCAGTACTTC